The present TCR beta chain was sequenced within a study of blood T cell repertoires in COVID-19. Clones were read by immunoSEQ multiplex PCR, and TCRdb kept only the in-frame ones, dropping some. Seen here are approximately 170,000 clones, 88% observed once, and the top ten hold roughly 9%. The V gene's germline CDR1 is SNHLY and CDR2 FYNNEI. The CDR3 contains 13 residues. Trimming took 3 bases from V and 8 from J; bases not matched to a gene: 5. The chain employs TRBV2 and TRBJ1-1, with 8 nucleotides matching TRBD1. This clonotype originated in a woman between 18 and 29 years old who had recovered from COVID-19. The specimen was PBMCs or T cells enriched from blood (not recorded which). The CDR3 is CASSDIQGGEAFF. The DNA of the CDR3 is TGTGCCAGCAGTGATATACAGGGGGGAGAAGCTTTCTTT.